The entry that follows covers one T cell receptor (beta chain) sequence. Its target is not known. The sample is drawn from a study of T cell responses to AZD1222 COVID-19 vaccine. Second-dose intervals near 4 or 12 weeks were combined. Trimming stripped 8 bases from V and 0 bases from J, with 11 bases between. This CDR3 region has 14 residues. In germline, CDR1 is LNHDA, CDR2 SQIVND (reference sequence). Measured with immunoSEQ multiplex PCR; TCRdb has only the in-frame clones, and not every one. Counted here are 160,000 or so clones, around 86% occurring once; the ten biggest clones make up about 9.8%. General study findings and limits: Recipients of two AZD1222 doses showed rising Spike-specific TCR breadth and depth. The repertoires were collected only after the peak T cell response.

Material: peripheral blood, obtained 28 days after the second AZD1222 dose. V usage is TRBV19 and J usage is TRBJ1-5; no definite D call. The TCR originated in an adult who received the AZD1222 COVID-19 vaccine. The DNA of the CDR3 is TGTGCCAGTTCAGGACGGGATAGCAATCAGCCCCAGCATTTT. Translated: CASSGRDSNQPQHF. Full variable domain (rest looked up from reference TRBV19 and TRBJ1-5): DGGITQSPKYLFRKEGQNVTLSCEQNLNHDAMYWYRQDPGQGLRLIYYSQIVNDFQKGDIAEGYSVSREKKESFPLTVTSAQKNPTAFYLCASSGRDSNQPQHFGDGTRLSIL.